Described below is a single T cell receptor (beta chain) sequence and its context. Stable or active relapsing-remitting multiple sclerosis, untreated and meeting revised McDonald criteria, defined the controls. Reverse transcription of about 0.45 to 1 ug RNA was performed with random hexamers. TCRdb called the immunoSEQ multiplex PCR reads again in MiXCR, with one record for every CDR3 protein. This table holds around 130,000 distinct CDR3 sequences, roughly 94% found once. These data belong to a study of CD8 T cells in Susac syndrome. The CDR3 is 13 amino acids. V lost 6 bases and J lost 4, with 15 bases in between. Per the germline V gene, CDR1 is SQVTM and CDR2 is ANQGSEA.

This rearrangement joins TRBV29-1 to TRBJ2-5, with D perhaps TRBD1 or TRBD2 (6 bases each). This clonotype originated in a human donor with multiple sclerosis. Specimen: CD4+ T cells from PBMCs. The CDR3 region is CSVSEGVGETQYF. The CDR3 coding sequence is TGCAGCGTCTCGGAGGGGGTAGGAGAGACCCAGTACTTC.